Shown below are 28 T cell receptor beta chains from a single sample sequenced in a study of T cells in Graves' hyperthyroidism and ophthalmopathy. Researchers amplified the TCR beta CDR3 regions from RNA transcripts. The TCR CDR3 was amplified in a first-round RT-PCR using the HTBI primer set. TCRdb processed the multiplex PCR reads anew with MiXCR; each CDR3 protein has one entry. The table lists some 740,000 distinct CDR3 sequences, 11% to 15% of them singletons. The sample consisted of blood. The receptors derive from a woman under 30 with Graves' hyperthyroidism.

The sample holds many counts of this clonotype. The chain has TRBV11-2 and TRBJ1-2, with D unresolved. This CDR3 region has 13 residues. The V gene lost 0 bases and the J gene lost 4 bases, with 6 bases spanning the gap. The germline V gene encodes CDR1 SGHAT and CDR2 FQNNGV. CDR3 coding DNA: TGTGCCAGCAGCTTAGACAGTGTCTATGGCTACACCTTC. Translating it yields CASSLDSVYGYTF.

This sequence joins TRBV24-1 and TRBJ1-2; D unresolved. Deletions cut 5 bases from V and 1 base from J, with 16 bases between. This CDR3 has 16 amino acids. Germline V gene lookup returns CDR1 KGHDR and CDR2 SFDVKD. CDR3 nucleotides: TGTGCCACCAGTGGTAGTGGCCACGGGTTTAACTATGGCTACACCTTC. This encodes CATSGSGHGFNYGYTF.

This clonotype has just a few counts. V usage is TRBV4-3 and J usage is TRBJ1-4; a weak D match, TRBD1 (6 bases). The germline CDR1 and CDR2 sequences are LGHNA and YSLEER. Deletions cut 0 bases from V and 7 bases from J, with 15 bases between. The CDR3 consists of 16 residues. DNA for the CDR3: TGCGCCAGCAGCCAAGATTTTGGCAGGGGTGGTGAAAAACTGTTTTTT. This translates into CASSQDFGRGGEKLFF.

The V and J genes are TRBV29-1 and TRBJ2-1; 7 nucleotides align to TRBD1. The CDR3 spans 14 residues. Germline V lookup: CDR1 SQVTM, CDR2 ANQGSEA. Trimming at V came to 3 bases and at J to 9 bases, leaving 11 bases not matched to a gene. CDR3 loop: CSVENRGRGGEQFF. CDR3 DNA sequence: TGCAGCGTTGAGAACAGGGGACGTGGGGGTGAGCAGTTCTTC.

This clonotype was detected ten times or more. The rearrangement joins TRBV7-2 to TRBJ2-7; D gene ambiguous. Deletions cut 3 bases from V and 0 bases from J, with 9 bases between. Germline V gives CDR1 SGHTA, CDR2 FQGNSA. This CDR3 has 14 amino acids. The CDR3 bases are TGTGCCAGCAGCTTTGGAGAGTACTCCTACGAGCAGTACTTC. This translates into CASSFGEYSYEQYF.

In its sample, this clonotype was seen many times. The rearrangement joins TRBV5-1 to TRBJ2-6; 7 bases match TRBD1. The CDR3 is 18 amino acids. Germline loops: CDR1 SGHRS, CDR2 YFSETQ. V lost 1 base, J lost 0 bases, and 7 bases stayed unmatched. Here the CDR3 reads CASSLRDRGYSGANVLTF. The CDR3 bases are TGCGCCAGCAGCTTGCGGGACAGAGGATACTCTGGGGCCAACGTCCTGACTTTC.

The table lists this clonotype with many counts. The J gene is TRBJ1-1, the V gene TRBV12-3 or TRBV12-4; the D gene is possibly TRBD1 (6 bases). V lost 2 bases and J 1 base, leaving 14 bases between the germline ends. The CDR3 covers 16 residues. CDR3 DNA: TGTGCCAGCAGTTTAACCCCCACAGGGACGAACACTGAAGCTTTCTTT. Its protein is CASSLTPTGTNTEAFF.

There are many counts of this clonotype. The chain carries TRBV13 and TRBJ1-5; maybe TRBD1 (5 bases). This CDR3 has 18 amino acids. With 7 bases removed from V and 0 bases from J, the gap between germline ends came to 22 bases. Per germline, CDR1 PRHDT and CDR2 FYEKMQ (reference sequence). CDR3 loop: CASIEGNWGLYSNQPQHF. CDR3 DNA sequence: TGTGCCAGCATCGAGGGGAACTGGGGTCTTTATAGCAATCAGCCCCAGCATTTT.

The DNA for the CDR3 is TGCGCCAGCAGGGCGGGGCTCGTGGTGGACAATGAGCAGTTCTTC. Its translation: CASRAGLVVDNEQFF. This chain uses TRBV5-1 with TRBJ2-1; TRBD2 is a possible D gene (6 bases). There are 15 residues in the CDR3. From germline, CDR1 is SGHRS and CDR2 YFSETQ. V gave up 5 bases and J gave up 5 bases, with 17 bases separating them.

This clonotype was found a few times. The rearrangement uses TRBV11-2 and TRBJ2-7, with 7 bases that match TRBD1. After removal of 2 bases from V and 0 bases from J, the junction contained 4 bases not matched to a gene. The CDR3 length is 15 residues. Germline V gives CDR1 SGHAT, CDR2 FQNNGV. The CDR3 DNA follows: TGTGCCAGCAGCTTAACCCCAGGGGGCTCCTACGAGCAGTACTTC. This sequence encodes CASSLTPGGSYEQYF.

This clonotype has ten or more counts. The CDR3 loop is CSAPRRLEGPNTDTQYF. The CDR3 coding sequence is TGCAGTGCGCCCCGCCGTTTGGAGGGTCCTAACACAGATACGCAGTATTTT. The chain carries TRBV20-1 and TRBJ2-3; D is perhaps TRBD2 (6 bases). Germline CDR1 reads DFQATT; CDR2 reads SNEGSKA (reference sequence). V lost 6 bases, J lost 2 bases, and 24 bases lay in between. CDR3 length: 17 amino acids.

To note about this clonotype: This clone may be a read error of a much larger clone one base away. As the CDR3 is not closed by the conserved phenylalanine or tryptophan, this likely results from a read error. The V call is TRBV5-1, the J call TRBJ2-7, with 11 bases lining up with TRBD2. The CDR3 runs to 17 residues. Per the germline V gene, CDR1 is SGHRS and CDR2 is YFSETQ. The J segment lost 2 bases and the V segment lost 5 bases, leaving 12 bases of the junction unmatched. The DNA for the CDR3 is TGCGCCAGCAGAAAGCCTCTAGCGGGAGGTCGAGCCTACGAGCAGTACTTG. Protein sequence: CASRKPLAGGRAYEQYL.

Of note for this clonotype: This clone may be a read error of a much larger clone one base away. V usage is TRBV29-1 and J usage is TRBJ2-1, with 13 bases fitting TRBD2. This CDR3 is 14 amino acids long. Per the germline V gene, CDR1 is SQVTM and CDR2 is ANQGSEA. The J segment lost 9 bases and the V segment lost 6 bases, leaving 8 bases of the junction unmatched. The CDR3 spells CSVRRLAGGSEQFF. The CDR3 DNA sequence: TGCAGCGTGAGGCGACTAGCGGGGGGCAGTGAGCAGTTCTTC.

The chain recombines TRBV28 with TRBJ1-5; a weak D match, TRBD1 (6 bases). Germline V CDR1 and CDR2: MDHEN, SYDVKM. The CDR3 length is 14 residues. V dropped 6 bases and J dropped 3 bases, with 12 bases sitting between them. The CDR3 spells CASRPTGNNQPQHF. The CDR3 DNA reads TGTGCCAGCAGGCCTACAGGGAACAATCAGCCCCAGCATTTT.

The J gene is TRBJ1-2, the V gene TRBV29-1, with 11 bases matching TRBD1. Germline CDR1 SQVTM, CDR2 ANQGSEA. The CDR3 is made up of 13 amino acids. The V gene end was trimmed by 3 bases and the J gene end by 8 bases; junction bases not matched to a gene: 5. CDR3 in amino acids: CSVERDRGGGYTF. CDR3 DNA: TGCAGCGTTGAGCGGGACAGGGGGGGGGGCTACACCTTC.

The table lists this clonotype with many counts. The chain combines TRBV12-3 or TRBV12-4 with TRBJ1-1, with a weak D call TRBD1 (5 bases). This CDR3 spans 12 amino acids. Trimming left V 5 bases short and J 3 bases short, with 7 bases between. The DNA for the CDR3 is TGTGCCAGCAGTACAGGTTACACTGAAGCTTTCTTT. It is translated as CASSTGYTEAFF.

This clonotype came up many times. The rearrangement links TRBV12-3 or TRBV12-4 to TRBJ2-4; 9 bases map to TRBD1. The length of the CDR3 is 15 residues. V dropped 4 bases and J dropped 8; count of bases not matched to a gene: 9. In nucleotides, the CDR3 is TGTGCCAGCAGTTCCTCCGGGACAGGGTCCGACATTCAGTACTTC. Amino acid sequence: CASSSSGTGSDIQYF.

There are many counts of this clonotype. The J gene is TRBJ1-2, the V gene TRBV2, with D possibly TRBD1 on 6 matching bases. Germline assignment: CDR1 SNHLY and CDR2 FYNNEI. Trimming took 8 bases from V and 7 from J, leaving 20 bases between them. The length of the CDR3 is 14 residues. The chain's CDR3 is CASRRSGVNGGYTF. The CDR3 DNA is TGTGCCAGCCGCCGATCAGGGGTTAACGGTGGCTACACCTTC.

In its sample, this clonotype was seen many times. This chain joins TRBV12-3 or TRBV12-4 and TRBJ2-3, with 9 bases aligning to TRBD1. Trimming took 2 bases from V and 3 from J; bases not matched to a gene: 3. This CDR3 has 15 residues. The CDR3 bases are TGTGCCAGCAGTTTACGGGACAGGGCGACAGATACGCAGTATTTT. Translating gives CASSLRDRATDTQYF.

This clonotype was counted at least ten times. V gene TRBV6-6 combines with J gene TRBJ2-7; 11 positions agree with TRBD2. Germline V gives CDR1 MNHNY, CDR2 SVGAGI (reference sequence). V was clipped by 1 base and J by 0 bases; unmatched bases: 5. This CDR3 contains 17 residues. Here the CDR3 reads CASSYYPGTSGSYEQYF. The DNA for the CDR3 is TGTGCCAGCAGTTACTATCCCGGGACTAGCGGCTCCTACGAGCAGTACTTC.

This clonotype has more than one count but fewer than ten. The V call is TRBV10-3, the J call TRBJ2-4; tentatively, D is TRBD1 (5 bases). This CDR3 spans 16 amino acids. Germline CDR1 and CDR2: ENHRY and SYGVKD. The V and J ends lost 2 bases and 0 bases respectively, with 11 bases between them. This CDR3 is CAISEPDIRAKNIQYF. The CDR3 DNA reads as TGTGCCATCAGTGAGCCGGACATCAGAGCCAAAAACATTCAGTACTTC.

This clonotype was counted a few times. The chain uses TRBV19 and TRBJ2-5, with 8 bases matching TRBD1. The CDR3 runs to 14 residues. After removal of 5 bases from V and 6 bases from J, the junction contained 8 bases not matched to a gene. Germline V gene data show CDR1 as LNHDA and CDR2 as SQIVND (reference sequence). Written as DNA, the CDR3 is TGTGCCAGTAGTCTAAGGACAGGGTTGAAGACCCAGTACTTC. Protein: CASSLRTGLKTQYF.

The V and J genes are TRBV6-1 and TRBJ1-4; no firm D call. CDR1 is MNHNS, CDR2 SASEGT, per germline. This CDR3 has 13 amino acids. V shed 2 bases and J shed 3 bases, with 4 bases lying between them. CDR3: CASSETANEKLFF. CDR3 DNA: TGTGCCAGCAGTGAAACGGCTAATGAAAAACTGTTTTTT.

Ten or more counts support this clonotype. The rearrangement joins TRBV11-2 to TRBJ2-5, with 13 bases matching TRBD2. Germline CDR1 reads SGHAT; CDR2 reads FQNNGV. This CDR3 has 15 residues. Trimming at V came to 5 bases and at J to 5 bases, leaving 5 bases not matched to a gene. CDR3 residues: CASSRTSGSYETQYF. The CDR3 DNA reads TGTGCCAGCAGCAGGACTAGCGGGAGTTACGAGACCCAGTACTTC.

This clonotype was seen more than once but under ten times. Sequence at one end of the junction differs from germline and may be a read error. The V call is TRBV11-2, the J call TRBJ2-7; D perhaps matches TRBD1 (6 bases). This CDR3 comprises 14 residues. The germline V gene has CDR1 SGHAT and CDR2 FQNNGV. CDR3 residues: CAGSLWTETYEQYF. In nucleotides, the CDR3 is TGTGCCGGCAGCTTATGGACAGAAACCTACGAGCAGTACTTC.

This clonotype has ten or more counts. The V gene is TRBV27, the J gene TRBJ1-5, with D unclear. V lost 4 bases, J lost 5 bases, and 15 bases lay in between. Germline V CDR1 and CDR2: MNHEY, SMNVEV (reference sequence). The CDR3 runs 15 residues. CDR3 sequence: CASSSFSELDQPQHF. The CDR3 DNA sequence: TGTGCCAGCAGTTCCTTTTCAGAGTTGGATCAGCCCCAGCATTTT.

This clonotype was detected ten times or more. V is TRBV11-2 and J is TRBJ2-7; D remains unclear. The germline V gene has CDR1 SGHAT and CDR2 FQNNGV. This CDR3 comprises 12 residues. V lost 1 base to trimming and J lost 7 bases, with 8 bases between them. CDR3 DNA sequence: TGTGCCAGCAGCTTAGGTCCGCCGGAGCAGTACTTC. Its protein is CASSLGPPEQYF.

This clonotype occurred many times. V gene TRBV7-3 combines with J gene TRBJ2-3; TRBD2 matches at 9 bases. The CDR3 sequence is 15 residues long. V lost 5 bases, J lost 2 bases, and 5 bases stayed unmatched. Germline V gene lookup returns CDR1 SGHTA and CDR2 FQGTGA. As DNA, the CDR3 is TGTGCCAGCAGCGCAGGACTAGCGCACACAGATACGCAGTATTTT. As protein: CASSAGLAHTDTQYF.